The 21 T cell receptor beta chains in this list originate from one sample, sequenced in a study of blood T cell repertoires in COVID-19. Clones were read by immunoSEQ multiplex PCR, and TCRdb kept only the in-frame ones, dropping some. This sample has roughly 150,000 clones; approximately 84% occur once, and the top ten carry 3% to 4.5%. Sequenced: PBMCs or T cells enriched from blood (not recorded which). The receptors were sampled from a man between 45 and 60 years old in a cohort exposed to, infected with or recovered from COVID-19 (not recorded which).

This chain joins TRBV6-5 and TRBJ1-1; D call uncertain. This CDR3 region has 11 residues. Germline V gene sequence: CDR1 MNHEY, CDR2 SVGAGI. V dropped 6 bases and J dropped 2 bases, with 4 bases sitting between them. CDR3 bases: TGTGCCAGCAGGCGTAACACTGAAGCTTTCTTT. Translation: CASRRNTEAFF.

The chain uses TRBV24-1 and TRBJ2-5; TRBD1 might be the D (5 bases). V was pared by 4 bases and J by 1 base, with 12 bases between. The CDR3 length is 15 residues. CDR1 KGHDR and CDR2 SFDVKD come from the germline V gene. The CDR3 loop is CATSDLHDSQETQYF. CDR3 coding DNA: TGTGCCACCAGTGACCTTCATGACAGCCAAGAGACCCAGTACTTC.

The V gene is TRBV11-2, the J gene TRBJ2-1; D gene unclear. The CDR3 contains 13 residues. Germline lookup yields CDR1 SGHAT and CDR2 FQNNGV. Trimming stripped 7 bases from V and 4 bases from J, with 11 bases between. CDR3 residues: CASTPLVYNEQFF. DNA of the CDR3: TGTGCCAGCACCCCCCTAGTTTACAATGAGCAGTTCTTC.

This rearrangement joins TRBV28 to TRBJ1-4, with D possibly TRBD1 on 6 matching bases. This CDR3 is 15 amino acids long. Germline-derived CDR1 and CDR2 are MDHEN and SYDVKM. The V gene lost 6 bases and the J gene lost 4 bases, with 15 bases spanning the gap. The CDR3 coding sequence is TGTGCCAGCAGCCCTCCGGGACACCTTAATGAAAAACTGTTTTTT. This sequence encodes CASSPPGHLNEKLFF.

The J gene is TRBJ2-7, the V gene TRBV6-5; TRBD2 might be the D (5 bases). In germline, CDR1 is MNHEY, CDR2 SVGAGI. The CDR3 spans 14 residues. V dropped 3 bases and J dropped 4 bases, with 13 bases sitting between them. As DNA, the CDR3 is TGTGCCAGCAGTTATGATGTACGGGGATACGAGCAGTACTTC. This gives the protein CASSYDVRGYEQYF.

This clone was observed a handful of times. V gene TRBV7-9 combines with J gene TRBJ1-2; 8 bases align to TRBD1. After removal of 4 bases from V and 6 bases from J, the junction contained 10 bases not matched to a gene. This CDR3 is 15 amino acids long. Germline CDR1 is SEHNR and CDR2 is FQNEAQ (reference sequence). The DNA of the CDR3 is TGTGCCAGCAGCTCCAGGGGGGTGACAGGGGATGGCTACACCTTC. Translation gives CASSSRGVTGDGYTF. Using reference TRBV7-9 and TRBJ1-2 for the parts outside the CDR3, the full variable domain is DTGVSQNPRHKITKRGQNVTFRCDPISEHNRLYWYRQTLGQGPEFLTYFQNEAQLEKSRLLSDRFSAERPKGSFSTLEIQRTEQGDSAMYLCASSSRGVTGDGYTFGSGTRLTVV.

The J gene is TRBJ1-2, the V gene TRBV10-3; 9 nucleotides match TRBD1. V shed 2 bases, J shed 8 bases, and the junction held 6 bases outside the gene matches. Germline assignment: CDR1 ENHRY and CDR2 SYGVKD. The CDR3 runs to 14 residues. This chain's CDR3 is CAISEKGTGQGYTF. The CDR3 region has the DNA TGTGCCATCAGTGAGAAGGGGACAGGGCAAGGCTACACCTTC.

The V call is TRBV9, the J call TRBJ2-2; TRBD2 agrees at 9 bases. After removal of 0 bases from V and 0 bases from J, the junction contained 12 bases not matched to a gene. This CDR3 has 20 residues. The germline V gene encodes CDR1 SGDLS and CDR2 YYNGEE. The CDR3 bases are TGTGCCAGCAGCGTAGATTTAGCGGGAGCCCGATCCCCGAACACCGGGGAGCTGTTTTTT. Translation: CASSVDLAGARSPNTGELFF.

This chain links TRBV19 with TRBJ1-3; TRBD1 agrees at 7 bases. Trimming cost V 4 bases and J 0 bases; bases outside gene matches: 6. Germline V lookup: CDR1 LNHDA, CDR2 SQIVND (reference sequence). This CDR3 has 16 amino acids. This CDR3 reads CASSTRGLYSGNTIYF. The CDR3 nucleotides read TGTGCCAGTAGTACAAGGGGGCTCTACTCTGGAAACACCATATATTTT.

This chain connects TRBV19 to TRBJ2-2; D not certain. The length of the CDR3 is 13 residues. The V end was cut by 6 bases, the J end by 1 base, with 6 bases between. Germline values: CDR1 LNHDA, CDR2 SQIVND (reference sequence). The CDR3 region has the DNA TGTGCCAGTAGACGAGAGAACACCGGGGAGCTGTTTTTT. The encoded protein is CASRRENTGELFF.

This chain connects TRBV6-5 to TRBJ2-3; 9 bases fit TRBD2. V gave up 3 bases and J gave up 1 base; unmatched junction bases: 2. The V gene's germline CDR1 is MNHEY and CDR2 SVGAGI. The length of the CDR3 is 15 residues. CDR3 region: CASSYLAGGTDTQYF. CDR3 coding DNA: TGTGCCAGCAGTTATTTAGCGGGGGGCACAGATACGCAGTATTTT.

This clone was counted a few times. The chain recombines TRBV6-5 with TRBJ1-6; TRBD1 might be the D (6 bases). Germline V lookup: CDR1 MNHEY, CDR2 SVGAGI. The CDR3 consists of 16 residues. V lost 4 bases and J 2 bases, leaving 12 bases between the germline ends. In DNA form, the CDR3 reads TGTGCCAGCAGTTTGGACAGCCGAGCCTATAATTCACCCCTCCACTTT. It is translated as CASSLDSRAYNSPLHF.

This clone turned up a few times. This chain links TRBV27 with TRBJ1-1; no reliable D call. CDR1 is MNHEY and CDR2 is SMNVEV in the germline V gene (reference sequence). This CDR3 has 13 residues. Trimming pared 3 bases from V and 0 bases from J, leaving 5 bases between. CDR3 sequence (DNA): TGTGCCAGCAGTTTCACAATGAACACTGAAGCTTTCTTT. Amino acid sequence: CASSFTMNTEAFF.

This clone was detected only a few times. Other DNA sequences of this sample code for an identical CDR3. This rearrangement joins TRBV5-1 to TRBJ1-5; D gene ambiguous. The CDR3 length is 14 residues. Germline lookup yields CDR1 SGHRS and CDR2 YFSETQ. Trimming removed 0 bases at V and 5 bases at J, with 9 bases between. In DNA form, the CDR3 reads TGCGCCAGCAGCTTGGGGGGAGGAGATCAGCCCCAGCATTTT. The encoded protein is CASSLGGGDQPQHF.

V usage is TRBV16 and J usage is TRBJ2-7; D perhaps matches TRBD1 (6 bases). Trimming cost V 4 bases and J 3 bases, with 16 bases left between them. The V gene's germline CDR1 is KGHSY and CDR2 FQNENV. The length of the CDR3 is 15 residues. The CDR3 loop is CASSPSSRGHYEQYF. CDR3 coding DNA: TGTGCCAGCAGCCCCTCCTCCCGGGGACACTACGAGCAGTACTTC.

The chain joins TRBV15 to TRBJ2-5, with 8 bases aligning to TRBD2. V lost 1 base, J lost 2 bases, and 3 bases stayed unmatched. CDR3 size: 15 residues. The germline CDR1 and CDR2 sequences are LNHNV and YYDKDF (reference sequence). The CDR3 DNA sequence: TGTGCCACCAGCAGAGTGGGACTAGGGCAAGAGACCCAGTACTTC. This translates into CATSRVGLGQETQYF.

A few counts support this clone. The gene calls are TRBV6-5 and TRBJ2-7, with 10 nucleotides matching TRBD2. CDR3 length: 15 residues. Germline V gives CDR1 MNHEY, CDR2 SVGAGI. The trim removed 6 bases at V and 2 bases at J, leaving 7 bases unmatched. In nucleotides, the CDR3 is TGTGCCAGCAGACCTAGCGGGAGCCCCACCTACGAGCAGTACTTC. The encoded protein is CASRPSGSPTYEQYF.

The rearrangement joins TRBV10-3 to TRBJ1-2; D is uncertain. Looked up from germline, CDR1 is ENHRY and CDR2 is SYGVKD. The CDR3 loop spans 16 amino acids. V lost 0 bases, J lost 2 bases, and 13 bases lay in between. CDR3 sequence reads: CAISESIGRGNYGYTF. DNA for the CDR3: TGTGCCATCAGTGAGTCGATAGGACGGGGAAACTATGGCTACACCTTC.

V is TRBV2 and J is TRBJ1-2; 7 nucleotides match TRBD1. CDR1 and CDR2 from the germline V gene are SNHLY and FYNNEI. The V and J ends lost 0 bases and 4 bases, in that order; junction bases with no gene match: 5. This CDR3 comprises 15 residues. In nucleotides, the CDR3 is TGTGCCAGCAGTGAAGCGTCCGGGACAGTCTATGGCTACACCTTC. It yields the protein CASSEASGTVYGYTF. Filled out from reference TRBV2 and TRBJ1-2, the complete variable domain reads EPEVTQTPSHQVTQMGQEVILRCVPISNHLYFYWYRQILGQKVEFLVSFYNNEISEKSEIFDDQFSVERPDGSNFTLKIRSTKLEDSAMYFCASSEASGTVYGYTFGSGTRLTVV.

The genes are TRBV5-1 and TRBJ1-1, with D perhaps TRBD1 (6 bases). CDR3 length equals 14 residues. Germline V lookup: CDR1 SGHRS, CDR2 YFSETQ. The V gene lost 5 bases and the J gene lost 0 bases, with 11 bases spanning the gap. In DNA, the CDR3 is TGCGCCAGCAGAGCCGGACAGATGAACACTGAAGCTTTCTTT. This gives the protein CASRAGQMNTEAFF.

The genes are TRBV6-2 or TRBV6-3 and TRBJ2-7; TRBD2 matches at 10 bases. The germline V gene has CDR1 MNHEY and CDR2 SVGEGT. V shed 0 bases and J 3 bases; nucleotides not matched to a gene: 14. CDR3 length: 19 amino acids. The CDR3 DNA reads TGTGCCAGCAGTTACTCTACCACCCTAGCGGGAGATGGGGTCTACGAGCAGTACTTC. Translating it yields CASSYSTTLAGDGVYEQYF.